This TCR beta chain was recovered during a study of blood T cell repertoires in COVID-19. Authors' methods: Amplification with reference gene primers provided the estimates of nucleated cell counts. Clones were read by immunoSEQ multiplex PCR, and TCRdb kept only the in-frame ones, dropping some. Clonal size and the V and J genes are those of that table, whereas D and trimming came from the DNA. This table holds about 54,000 clones, 65% to 90% found once. CDR1 is SGHAT and CDR2 is FQDESV in the germline V gene (reference sequence). The CDR3 is 14 residues long. V lost 6 bases and J lost 0, with 11 bases in between.

The sample comprised peripheral blood. The chain joins TRBV11-1 to TRBJ1-1, with D unclear. The source is a human donor in a cohort sampled during active COVID-19. Here the CDR3 DNA reads TGTGCCAGCAGTAGACACCTCATGAACACTGAAGCTTTCTTT. Residues: CASSRHLMNTEAFF.